Listed here are 25 T cell receptor beta chains from one sample, sequenced in a study of blood T cells in healthy people across ages. With a J-beta primer mix and a sample-barcoded 5' primer, a second PCR ran about 7 to 12 cycles. Each CDR3 protein gets one entry after TCRdb re-called the 5' RACE reads with MiXCR. The sample has 800,000 or so distinct CDR3 sequences, 55% to 65% seen once; the top ten hold roughly a quarter. Sequencing was carried out using blood. The receptor source for this set is a man aged 25 to 45 in good health.

This clonotype appeared once. The gene calls are TRBV28 and TRBJ1-1; D unresolved. The CDR3 totals 13 residues. Trimming shortened V by 8 bases and J by 0 bases, and 10 bases separated the two germline ends. Germline-derived CDR1 and CDR2 are MDHEN and SYDVKM. DNA of the CDR3: TGTGCCAGCTATTTAGACATGAACACTGAAGCTTTCTTT. Translated: CASYLDMNTEAFF.

This clonotype has only a few counts. The chain has TRBV7-9 and TRBJ2-7; D remains ambiguous. CDR3 length: 15 residues. V was shortened by 1 base and J by 4 bases, with 14 bases between the two germline ends. Germline V CDR1 and CDR2: SEHNR, FQNEAQ (reference sequence). Here the CDR3 DNA reads TGTGCCAGCAGCTTAGTGATGGGCTCTTCGTACGAGCAGTACTTC. This gives the protein CASSLVMGSSYEQYF.

This rearrangement joins TRBV21-1 to TRBJ2-7; the D segment call TRBD1 is taken from the table without a DNA check. TRBV21-1 is a pseudogene. The CDR3 runs 18 residues. CDR3 coding DNA: TGTGCCAGCAGCAAATTCTTTCACAAACAGGGTTTAATCTACGAGCAGTACTTC. Translated, it gives CASSKFFHKQGLIYEQYF.

This chain's CDR3 is CASTLDRGRGNEQFF. For the CDR3, the DNA is TGTGCCAGCACCCTCGACAGGGGACGGGGAAATGAGCAGTTCTTC. The gene calls are TRBV12-3 or TRBV12-4 and TRBJ2-1; 8 positions match TRBD1. Trimming at V came to 7 bases and at J to 7 bases, leaving 12 bases not matched to a gene. This CDR3 contains 15 residues.

This clonotype was found a few times. The rearrangement uses TRBV10-3 and TRBJ2-1; 11 bases match TRBD2. The CDR3 is 17 residues long. Trimming cost V 3 bases and J 1 base; bases outside gene matches: 5. The germline V gene encodes CDR1 ENHRY and CDR2 SYGVKD. Here the CDR3 reads CAISDYSGGGSYNEQFF. The CDR3 coding sequence is TGTGCCATCAGTGACTATAGCGGGGGGGGTTCCTACAATGAGCAGTTCTTC.

The rearrangement links TRBV28 to TRBJ2-5, with 9 nucleotides matching TRBD2. V was pared by 9 bases and J by 5 bases, with 7 bases of the junction left unmatched. The CDR3 is 13 amino acids. The V gene's germline CDR1 is MDHEN and CDR2 SYDVKM. For the CDR3, the DNA is TGTGCCAGTATGCGGGGGGGAGTGGAGACCCAGTACTTC. It codes for CASMRGGVETQYF. Together with reference TRBV28 and TRBJ2-5, the CDR3 gives the full variable domain: DVKVTQSSRYLVKRTGEKVFLECVQDMDHENMFWYRQDPGLGLRLIYFSYDVKMKEKGDIPEGYSVSREKKERFSLILESASTNQTSMYLCASMRGGVETQYFGPGTRLLVL.

The genes are TRBV28 and TRBJ2-1; 7 bases align to TRBD2. The CDR3 contains 14 residues. Per germline, CDR1 MDHEN and CDR2 SYDVKM. V lost 10 bases to trimming and J lost 1 base; unmatched junction nucleotides: 7. The DNA of the CDR3 is TGTGCCAACAAGCCGGGGGGTTCCTACAATGAGCAGTTCTTC. Translated, it gives CANKPGGSYNEQFF.

J is TRBJ2-7 and V is TRBV20-1; no firm D call. V shed 0 bases and J shed 2 bases, with 11 bases lying between them. Per the germline V gene, CDR1 is DFQATT and CDR2 is SNEGSKA (reference sequence). The CDR3 runs 14 residues. The CDR3 here is CSARDRVSPYEQYF. The CDR3, as DNA: TGCAGTGCTAGAGATCGGGTCAGCCCCTACGAGCAGTACTTC.

This clonotype was detected only a few times. The rearrangement uses TRBV15 and TRBJ1-2; 8 bases are a match to TRBD1. The germline CDR1 and CDR2 sequences are LNHNV and YYDKDF (reference sequence). There are 13 residues in the CDR3. The V gene end was trimmed by 5 bases and the J gene end by 2 bases; junction bases not matched to a gene: 1. CDR3 DNA sequence: TGTGCCACCAGCCAGGGGGCGAACTATGGCTACACCTTC. It encodes CATSQGANYGYTF.

This clonotype was seen only a few times. The CDR3 nucleotides are TGTGCCAGCAGCCAGGCACTTAACACTGAAGCTTTCTTT. Encoded protein: CASSQALNTEAFF. The chain is built from TRBV14 and TRBJ1-1; no reliable D call. This CDR3 comprises 13 residues. Per the germline V gene, CDR1 is SGHDN and CDR2 is FVKESK. Trimming cost V 3 bases and J 2 bases, with 7 bases left between them.

The V and J genes are TRBV6-2 or TRBV6-3 and TRBJ2-2; maybe TRBD2 (6 bases). This CDR3 region has 14 residues. Per the germline V gene, CDR1 is MNHEY and CDR2 is SVGEGT. Deletions cut 2 bases from V and 6 bases from J, with 10 bases between. The CDR3: CASSYGGMAGELFF. The CDR3 DNA is TGTGCCAGCAGTTACGGCGGGATGGCCGGGGAGCTGTTTTTT.

The V and J genes are TRBV9 and TRBJ1-2, with 7 nucleotides matching TRBD1. The CDR3 sequence is 18 residues long. V dropped 4 bases and J dropped 6; count of bases not matched to a gene: 21. The germline CDR1 and CDR2 sequences are SGDLS and YYNGEE. The CDR3 coding sequence is TGTGCCAGCAGCCACCAGGGGGGCCTGGGAAACCCACTCGATGGCTACACCTTC. This translates into CASSHQGGLGNPLDGYTF.

This clonotype appeared a few times. This sequence joins TRBV6-6 and TRBJ2-7; no clear D. The V end lost 5 bases, the J end lost 6 bases, and 8 bases lay between the germline ends. Germline loops: CDR1 MNHNY, CDR2 SVGAGI (reference sequence). The CDR3 spans 11 residues. The CDR3 nucleotides are TGTGCCAGCAGTGAACGTGGCGAGCAGTACTTC. Translated: CASSERGEQYF.

A few counts support this clonotype. V and J are TRBV4-2 and TRBJ2-1, with 8 bases fitting TRBD2. There are 16 residues in the CDR3. The V and J ends lost 0 bases and 9 bases, in that order; junction bases with no gene match: 10. From germline, CDR1 is LGHNA and CDR2 YNFKEQ. CDR3 DNA: TGTGCCAGCAGCCAAGATCTAGCGGGTCCCCCCCCTGAGCAGTTCTTC. Protein product: CASSQDLAGPPPEQFF.

This clonotype was observed a handful of times. This chain uses TRBV28 with TRBJ2-7; 9 bases map to TRBD2. V gave up 3 bases and J gave up 4 bases; unmatched junction bases: 1. The CDR3 has 13 residues. Germline CDR1 and CDR2: MDHEN and SYDVKM. The CDR3 nucleotides are TGTGCCAGCAGTTTCCTAGCGGGGTACGAGCAGTACTTC. It encodes CASSFLAGYEQYF.

This rearrangement joins TRBV10-3 to TRBJ2-3; D is uncertain. The germline V gene encodes CDR1 ENHRY and CDR2 SYGVKD. The CDR3 covers 12 residues. V lost 4 bases and J lost 2, with 4 bases in between. CDR3 in amino acids: CAISAFTDTQYF. In DNA form, the CDR3 reads TGTGCCATCAGTGCTTTCACAGATACGCAGTATTTT.

The chain recombines TRBV5-1 with TRBJ2-1; D perhaps matches TRBD1 (7 bases). Germline CDR1 reads SGHRS; CDR2 reads YFSETQ. V was clipped by 2 bases and J by 4 bases, with 22 bases between them. This CDR3 is built from 18 residues. CDR3 bases: TGCGCCAGCAGCTTACGCGGGGCCTCCGGGACAGCTTACAATGAGCAGTTCTTC. It specifies CASSLRGASGTAYNEQFF.

The J gene is TRBJ2-3, the V gene TRBV20-1, with a possible D match to TRBD2 (6 bases). This CDR3 is 14 amino acids long. Deletions cut 3 bases from V and 2 bases from J, with 12 bases between. CDR1 and CDR2 (germline): DFQATT, SNEGSKA (reference sequence). CDR3 bases: TGCAGTGCTAGTAGCGGATCCTTCACAGATACGCAGTATTTT. This translates into CSASSGSFTDTQYF.

This clonotype was seen a single time. The CDR3 nucleotides are TGTGCCATCAGTGAGTCGGGGGCTCGCACAGATACGCAGTATTTT. Translation: CAISESGARTDTQYF. This chain connects TRBV10-3 to TRBJ2-3, with D possibly being TRBD1 (6 bases). The germline V and J ends were trimmed by 0 bases and 1 base, with 8 bases remaining between them. CDR3 length: 15 amino acids. Germline V gene sequence: CDR1 ENHRY, CDR2 SYGVKD.

The chain combines TRBV6-5 with TRBJ2-5; D possibly corresponds to TRBD1 (6 bases). This CDR3 is 16 amino acids long. Germline CDR1 MNHEY, CDR2 SVGAGI. Trimming shortened V by 6 bases and J by 0 bases, and 17 bases separated the two germline ends. The CDR3 DNA reads TGTGCCAGCAGCCAAGGACAGACTTCGTACCAAGAGACCCAGTACTTC. Protein: CASSQGQTSYQETQYF.

This rearrangement joins TRBV20-1 to TRBJ1-2; no reliable D call. V was pared by 6 bases and J by 3 bases, with 14 bases between. The germline V gene has CDR1 DFQATT and CDR2 SNEGSKA (reference sequence). The CDR3 is made up of 13 amino acids. The CDR3 sequence: CSAESPGYYGYTF. The CDR3 DNA reads as TGCAGTGCCGAGAGCCCGGGCTACTATGGCTACACCTTC.

The rearrangement links TRBV12-3 or TRBV12-4 to TRBJ2-7; D may be TRBD1 or TRBD2 (5 bases each). The DNA end lines up better with TRBJ2-5; the J call may be wrong. This CDR3 spans 12 amino acids. Written as DNA, the CDR3 is TGTGCCAGCAGTTCTGGGGGTGGGACCCAGTACTTC. This gives the protein CASSSGGGTQYF.

This sequence joins TRBV6-6 and TRBJ2-7, with D perhaps assigned TRBD1 or TRBD2 (6 bases each). The DNA end is a closer match to TRBJ2-4, so the J assignment may be wrong. The germline V gene encodes CDR1 MNHNY and CDR2 SVGAGI (reference sequence). This CDR3 spans 13 amino acids. Here the CDR3 reads CASTRGLTDIQYF. DNA for the CDR3: TGTGCCAGCACCCGGGGGCTCACGGACATTCAGTACTTC.

In its sample, this clonotype was seen a few times. The chain links TRBV29-1 to TRBJ2-6, with D uncertain. This CDR3 has 15 residues. The germline gives CDR1 SQVTM, CDR2 ANQGSEA. V was trimmed by 7 bases and J by 0 bases, leaving 13 bases between them. The CDR3 here is CSAHTRISGANVLTF. CDR3 nucleotides: TGCAGCGCCCATACACGAATCTCTGGGGCCAACGTCCTGACTTTC.

The rearrangement uses TRBV5-1 and TRBJ2-1; TRBD2 is a possible D gene (5 bases). The length of the CDR3 is 14 residues. Germline loops: CDR1 SGHRS, CDR2 YFSETQ. With 4 bases removed from V and 4 bases from J, the gap between germline ends came to 12 bases. The CDR3 sequence is CASSGESRYNEQFF. The CDR3 bases are TGCGCCAGCAGCGGGGAGTCTCGGTACAATGAGCAGTTCTTC.